One sample yielded the 27 T cell receptor beta chains listed below, sequenced in a study of cytomegalovirus exposure and HLA in healthy donors. With 60 Vbeta and 13 Jbeta primers, the PCR was carried out. Method: immunoSEQ multiplex PCR; TCRdb's copy keeps in-frame clones and lacks some. The table shows 120,000 to 150,000 clones, with roughly 80% occurring only once. The specimen sequenced was PBMCs. The receptors here all came from a woman in her forties or fifties in good health and CMV-seronegative.

V gene TRBV6-5 combines with J gene TRBJ2-7; 7 nucleotides agree with TRBD1. Per the germline V gene, CDR1 is MNHEY and CDR2 is SVGAGI. The CDR3 has 13 residues. V was pared by 5 bases and J by 7 bases, with 8 bases of the junction left unmatched. DNA for the CDR3: TGTGCCAGCAGTCCTGGACAGGTCCTTGAGCAGTACTTC. It encodes CASSPGQVLEQYF.

The V gene is TRBV7-2, the J gene TRBJ1-2; 11 bases are shared with TRBD1. The CDR3 covers 15 residues. V shed 3 bases, J shed 2 bases, and the junction held 2 bases outside the gene matches. Per germline, CDR1 SGHTA and CDR2 FQGNSA. The chain's CDR3 is CASSFGQGANYGYTF. DNA for the CDR3: TGTGCCAGCAGCTTTGGACAGGGGGCGAACTATGGCTACACCTTC.

This chain uses TRBV7-6 with TRBJ2-7; D gene uncertain. V was trimmed by 5 bases and J by 3 bases, leaving 11 bases between them. The CDR3 is 13 residues long. Per germline, CDR1 SGHVS and CDR2 FNYEAQ. CDR3 coding DNA: TGTGCCAGCAGCCCCAATACAGACTACGAGCAGTACTTC. The encoded protein is CASSPNTDYEQYF.

This clone was counted once. The J gene is TRBJ1-6, the V gene TRBV2; TRBD1 is a possible D gene (6 bases). The CDR3 runs 14 residues. Germline CDR1 reads SNHLY; CDR2 reads FYNNEI. V gave up 5 bases and J gave up 8 bases, with 13 bases separating them. The CDR3 here is CASSRQAWDSPLHF. CDR3 DNA sequence: TGTGCCAGCAGTCGACAGGCGTGGGATTCACCCCTCCACTTT. Combining the CDR3 with reference TRBV2 and TRBJ1-6 gives the whole variable domain EPEVTQTPSHQVTQMGQEVILRCVPISNHLYFYWYRQILGQKVEFLVSFYNNEISEKSEIFDDQFSVERPDGSNFTLKIRSTKLEDSAMYFCASSRQAWDSPLHFGNGTRLTVT.

V gene TRBV9 combines with J gene TRBJ1-3; D perhaps matches TRBD1 (5 bases). The CDR3 loop spans 15 amino acids. The ends were cut back, 0 bases at V and 3 bases at J, with 10 bases in the middle. Looked up from germline, CDR1 is SGDLS and CDR2 is YYNGEE. In DNA form, the CDR3 reads TGTGCCAGCAGCGTAGGGCAGGGCCGTGGAAACACCATATATTTT. Amino acids: CASSVGQGRGNTIYF.

The V call is TRBV6-1, the J call TRBJ1-5; tentative D call: TRBD1 (6 bases). The germline V gene encodes CDR1 MNHNS and CDR2 SASEGT. Trimming pared 2 bases from V and 3 bases from J, leaving 11 bases between. The CDR3 sequence is 15 residues long. CDR3: CASSESLGANQPQHF. The CDR3 DNA reads as TGTGCCAGCAGTGAATCGTTGGGGGCCAATCAGCCCCAGCATTTT.

This clone was recorded a few times. The chain employs TRBV15 and TRBJ1-6; tentatively, D is TRBD1 (6 bases). The V gene's germline CDR1 is LNHNV and CDR2 YYDKDF (reference sequence). V was clipped by 5 bases and J by 7 bases, with 12 bases between them. This CDR3 region has 14 residues. This CDR3 is CATSFNRENSPLHF. In DNA form, the CDR3 reads TGTGCCACCAGCTTTAACAGGGAAAATTCACCCCTCCACTTT.

In nucleotides, the CDR3 is TGTGCCAGCAGTTTAAGACAGGCCCCCGTGGTGTCCCAGCATTTT. This gives the protein CASSLRQAPVVSQHF. V and J are TRBV28 and TRBJ1-5; tentatively, D is TRBD1 (6 bases). CDR1 MDHEN and CDR2 SYDVKM come from the germline V gene. CDR3 length: 15 amino acids. The ends were cut back, 2 bases at V and 11 bases at J, with 19 bases in the middle.

The chain carries TRBV7-3 and TRBJ2-1; TRBD2 matches at 12 bases. Germline trimming cut 10 bases from V and 6 bases from J; bases unmatched to any gene: 13. Germline assignment: CDR1 SGHTA and CDR2 FQGTGA. The CDR3 consists of 16 residues. CDR3 region: CATWRGRLAGVNEQFF. CDR3 nucleotide sequence: TGTGCCACCTGGAGGGGCCGACTAGCGGGGGTCAATGAGCAGTTCTTC.

The V call is TRBV5-1, the J call TRBJ1-1; D gene ambiguous. Germline CDR1 is SGHRS and CDR2 is YFSETQ. Trimming left V 1 base short and J 1 base short, with 8 bases between. The CDR3 spans 14 residues. DNA of the CDR3: TGCGCCAGCAGCTTGAATGGGCGGAACACTGAAGCTTTCTTT. This translates into CASSLNGRNTEAFF.

The genes are TRBV7-8 and TRBJ1-1, with D uncertain. V was pared by 1 base and J by 1 base, with 16 bases between. Per germline, CDR1 SGHVS and CDR2 FQNEAQ. The CDR3 is made up of 17 amino acids. The CDR3 DNA reads TGTGCCAGCAGCTTAGAAATTCGCCTGGCCAAGAACACTGAAGCTTTCTTT. It specifies CASSLEIRLAKNTEAFF.

The V and J genes are TRBV18 and TRBJ1-4, with a tentative D call TRBD1 (5 bases). The CDR3 is made up of 14 amino acids. V lost 5 bases to trimming and J lost 2 bases, with 9 bases between them. CDR1 KGHSH and CDR2 LQKENI come from the germline V gene. The CDR3 loop is CASSIRGTNEKLFF. The CDR3 DNA reads as TGTGCCAGCTCAATTAGGGGCACTAATGAAAAACTGTTTTTT.

V and J are TRBV5-1 and TRBJ2-5; TRBD2 aligns across 8 bases. The V gene end was trimmed by 5 bases and the J gene end by 4 bases; junction bases not matched to a gene: 10. The germline gives CDR1 SGHRS, CDR2 YFSETQ. The CDR3 contains 15 residues. The CDR3 is CASSSSGLALETQYF. The CDR3 DNA reads as TGCGCCAGCAGTTCGTCCGGACTAGCCCTAGAGACCCAGTACTTC.

This clone has just a few counts. The rearrangement links TRBV7-6 to TRBJ2-3; no reliable D call. The CDR3 has 17 amino acids. The germline V gene encodes CDR1 SGHVS and CDR2 FNYEAQ. The V gene lost 5 bases and the J gene lost 1 base, with 19 bases spanning the gap. The CDR3 spells CASSITHQIGRTDTQYF. As DNA, the CDR3 is TGTGCCAGCAGCATAACCCATCAAATCGGTCGCACAGATACGCAGTATTTT. Full variable domain (missing parts from reference TRBV7-6 and TRBJ2-3): GAGVSQSPRYKVTKRGQDVALRCDPISGHVSLYWYRQALGQGPEFLTYFNYEAQQDKSGLPNDRFSAERPEGSISTLTIQRTEQRDSAMYRCASSITHQIGRTDTQYFGPGTRLTVL.

The V gene is TRBV9, the J gene TRBJ1-4, with 8 bases fitting TRBD1. This CDR3 comprises 15 residues. Trimming took 2 bases from V and 3 from J; bases not matched to a gene: 3. CDR1 and CDR2 (germline): SGDLS, YYNGEE. The CDR3 spells CASSVQTGANEKLFF. For the CDR3, the DNA is TGTGCCAGCAGCGTCCAGACAGGGGCTAATGAAAAACTGTTTTTT.

The chain carries TRBV28 and TRBJ1-5, with D unclear. Germline V lookup: CDR1 MDHEN, CDR2 SYDVKM. This CDR3 has 14 amino acids. V was cut by 6 bases and J by 0 bases, with 9 bases left in between. CDR3 in DNA: TGTGCCAGCAGATCCGACACTAGCAATCAGCCCCAGCATTTT. Residues: CASRSDTSNQPQHF.

This clone has only one observation. The chain carries TRBV25-1 and TRBJ2-5, with 11 nucleotides matching TRBD2. After removal of 8 bases from V and 3 bases from J, the junction contained 11 bases not matched to a gene. There are 16 residues in the CDR3. The germline CDR1 and CDR2 sequences are MGHDK and SYGVNS. CDR3 amino acids: CASVPPTSGVEETQYF. CDR3 bases: TGTGCCAGCGTTCCTCCGACTAGCGGGGTAGAAGAGACCCAGTACTTC.

The chain recombines TRBV14 with TRBJ1-1, with 10 nucleotides matching TRBD1. This CDR3 comprises 15 residues. Unmatched junction bases numbered 2, after V lost 0 bases and J lost 4 bases. Germline lookup yields CDR1 SGHDN and CDR2 FVKESK. The CDR3 DNA reads TGTGCCAGCAGCCAAGATGGGACAGGGGCCACTGAAGCTTTCTTT. This sequence encodes CASSQDGTGATEAFF.

The V call is TRBV28, the J call TRBJ1-2; the D gene is possibly TRBD1 (6 bases). The germline V gene has CDR1 MDHEN and CDR2 SYDVKM. The CDR3 is made up of 16 amino acids. V was pared by 1 base and J by 1 base, with 13 bases between. CDR3 sequence reads: CASSLYSRGDNYGYTF. In DNA, the CDR3 is TGTGCCAGCAGTTTATACTCCAGGGGCGATAACTATGGCTACACCTTC.

This clone was recorded a few times. This chain joins TRBV7-8 and TRBJ1-3, with a possible D match to TRBD1 (6 bases). The CDR3 extends over 14 amino acids. Germline lookup yields CDR1 SGHVS and CDR2 FQNEAQ. V lost 5 bases and J 8 bases, leaving 16 bases between the germline ends. The CDR3 region is CASSPRTGKDTIYF. In DNA form, the CDR3 reads TGTGCCAGCAGCCCCCGCACAGGGAAGGACACCATATATTTT.

The CDR3 nucleotides are TGCGCCAGCAGCCTGAGGACAGGGTATGAGACAGATACGCAGTATTTT. Translating gives CASSLRTGYETDTQYF. The chain combines TRBV5-1 with TRBJ2-3; 8 bases fit TRBD1. The V segment lost 4 bases and the J segment 3 bases; nucleotides outside the gene matches: 10. This CDR3 contains 16 residues. CDR1 SGHRS and CDR2 YFSETQ come from the germline V gene.

The chain's CDR3 is CASGDRDGAEAFF. The CDR3 DNA reads TGTGCCAGCGGCGACAGGGACGGGGCTGAAGCTTTCTTT. The chain combines TRBV6-4 with TRBJ1-1, with 7 bases identical to TRBD1. J was trimmed by 6 bases and V by 8 bases; bases with no gene match: 9. Germline-derived CDR1 and CDR2 are MRHNA and SNTAGT. This CDR3 comprises 13 residues.

V and J are TRBV6-6 and TRBJ2-1, with TRBD2 identical over 7 bases. Germline V gives CDR1 MNHNY, CDR2 SVGAGI (reference sequence). The CDR3 is 15 residues long. After removal of 6 bases from V and 6 bases from J, the junction contained 11 bases not matched to a gene. Here the CDR3 reads CASSEGRGSVNEQFF. CDR3 bases: TGTGCCAGCAGCGAGGGGCGGGGGTCGGTCAATGAGCAGTTCTTC.

The V and J genes are TRBV6-6 and TRBJ1-2; 8 nucleotides match TRBD1. The CDR3 loop spans 14 amino acids. The ends lost 5 bases at V and 4 bases at J; junction bases unmatched: 6. Germline assignment: CDR1 MNHNY and CDR2 SVGAGI (reference sequence). CDR3: CASSPGQDSYGYTF. CDR3 bases: TGTGCCAGCAGTCCGGGACAGGATTCCTATGGCTACACCTTC.

This clone was recorded only once. The gene calls are TRBV5-8 and TRBJ2-5; 9 positions match TRBD1. The V and J ends lost 0 bases and 0 bases, in that order; junction bases with no gene match: 6. This CDR3 spans 17 amino acids. The germline gives CDR1 SGHTS, CDR2 YDEGEE. This CDR3 is CASSLGQGVEYQETQYF. CDR3 in DNA: TGTGCCAGCAGCTTGGGACAGGGGGTAGAATACCAAGAGACCCAGTACTTC.

The rearrangement links TRBV27 to TRBJ1-2, with a possible D match to TRBD1 (5 bases). Germline V CDR1 and CDR2: MNHEY, SMNVEV (reference sequence). The V and J ends lost 3 bases and 8 bases respectively, with 22 bases between them. CDR3 length equals 16 residues. The CDR3 loop is CASSFSQAGGGGGYTF. Here the CDR3 DNA reads TGTGCCAGCAGTTTCTCCCAGGCGGGGGGGGGAGGCGGCTACACCTTC.

CDR3 sequence reads: CASSQTGIYNEQFF. The CDR3 bases are TGTGCCAGCAGTCAAACAGGGATTTACAATGAGCAGTTCTTC. The gene calls are TRBV28 and TRBJ2-1, with D possibly TRBD1 on 6 matching bases. Per the germline V gene, CDR1 is MDHEN and CDR2 is SYDVKM. This CDR3 region has 14 residues. The V end lost 5 bases, the J end lost 4 bases, and 12 bases lay between the germline ends.